The 28 T cell receptor beta chains below all came from one sample that was sequenced in a study of blood T cell repertoires in COVID-19. Sequencing used immunoSEQ multiplex PCR; TCRdb keeps in-frame clones, though not all of them. The data show about 220,000 clones, under 90% seen once. Sequencing was carried out using peripheral blood. These receptors came from a man younger than 45 with active or convalescent COVID-19.

This chain links TRBV2 with TRBJ2-3; weak D call: TRBD2 (6 bases). V was clipped by 4 bases and J by 2 bases, with 10 bases between them. Germline CDR1 SNHLY, CDR2 FYNNEI. There are 14 residues in the CDR3. This CDR3 is CASSGGAPTDTQYF. For the CDR3, the DNA is TGTGCCAGCAGTGGCGGGGCCCCCACAGATACGCAGTATTTT.

This CDR3 is CASSAGTSGENTQYF. Written as DNA, the CDR3 is TGCGCCAGCAGCGCCGGGACTAGCGGGGAAAATACGCAGTATTTT. V is TRBV10-1 and J is TRBJ2-3; 13 nucleotides match TRBD2. Germline CDR1 WNHNN, CDR2 SYGVQD (reference sequence). The J segment lost 7 bases and the V segment lost 6 bases, leaving 7 bases of the junction unmatched. The CDR3 extends over 15 amino acids.

A few counts support this clone. The chain recombines TRBV6-6 with TRBJ1-1, with 10 positions matching TRBD1. Germline V CDR1 and CDR2: MNHNY, SVGAGI (reference sequence). J lost 4 bases, V lost 5 bases, and 10 bases had no gene match. The CDR3 sequence is 16 residues long. This CDR3 is CASSQLKGQGSTEAFF. The CDR3, as DNA: TGTGCCAGCAGTCAACTAAAGGGACAGGGGAGCACTGAAGCTTTCTTT.

This clone was observed a handful of times. This chain uses TRBV2 with TRBJ2-6, with TRBD1 matching 7 bases. Germline CDR1 is SNHLY and CDR2 is FYNNEI. The CDR3 runs 15 residues. The junction had 2 bases not matched to a gene; V was cut back by 5 bases and J by 1 base. The CDR3 coding sequence is TGTGCCAGCAGTTCGGACAGGTCTGGGGCCAACGTCCTGACTTTC. Translation: CASSSDRSGANVLTF.

J is TRBJ1-4 and V is TRBV29-1; D uncertain. V was clipped by 7 bases and J by 11 bases, with 14 bases between them. Germline V gives CDR1 SQVTM, CDR2 ANQGSEA. The CDR3 contains 11 residues. As DNA, the CDR3 is TGCAGCGGCCAGACTGTTGATAAACTGTTTTTT. Its translation: CSGQTVDKLFF.

The chain couples TRBV4-2 to TRBJ1-2, with 7 positions matching TRBD1. In germline, CDR1 is LGHNA, CDR2 YNFKEQ. The V segment lost 4 bases and the J segment 2 bases; nucleotides outside the gene matches: 7. CDR3 size: 15 residues. CDR3 DNA sequence: TGTGCCAGCAGCCCCGAACCAGGGGGGAACTATGGCTACACCTTC. Residues: CASSPEPGGNYGYTF.

This sequence joins TRBV3-1 (or the pseudogene TRBV3-2) and TRBJ2-1, with 8 bases that match TRBD2. V was clipped by 1 base and J by 1 base; unmatched bases: 12. CDR1 and CDR2 from the germline V gene are LGHDT and YNNKEL (reference sequence). The CDR3 spans 19 residues. CDR3 sequence: CASSQVRQGRGDSYNEQFF. CDR3 DNA sequence: TGTGCCAGCAGCCAAGTGAGGCAAGGGCGGGGGGATTCCTACAATGAGCAGTTCTTC.

The V and J genes are TRBV5-1 and TRBJ1-1, with D maybe TRBD1 (5 bases). Per germline, CDR1 SGHRS and CDR2 YFSETQ. Trimming pared 5 bases from V and 1 base from J, leaving 12 bases between. The CDR3 runs 14 residues. CDR3 sequence (DNA): TGCGCCAGCAGTTGGGACGGGAGGAACACTGAAGCTTTCTTT. Its protein is CASSWDGRNTEAFF.

This chain connects TRBV4-3 to TRBJ2-1, with 7 bases that match TRBD1. V dropped 2 bases and J dropped 4; count of bases not matched to a gene: 8. The CDR3 has 16 residues. The germline gives CDR1 LGHNA, CDR2 YSLEER. The chain's CDR3 is CASSQHGTDLYNEQFF. CDR3 coding DNA: TGCGCCAGCAGCCAACATGGGACAGACCTGTACAATGAGCAGTTCTTC.

The sample holds one count of this clone. This sequence joins TRBV11-2 and TRBJ1-2, with TRBD1 matching over 7 bases. Germline V gene sequence: CDR1 SGHAT, CDR2 FQNNGV. The V segment lost 5 bases and the J segment 4 bases; nucleotides outside the gene matches: 4. The CDR3 length is 13 residues. CDR3 nucleotide sequence: TGTGCCAGCAGCCCAGGGACAGCCTATGGCTACACCTTC. It encodes CASSPGTAYGYTF.

The chain combines TRBV12-3 or TRBV12-4 with TRBJ1-1; D is uncertain. Trimming took off 2 bases at V and 2 bases at J, with 6 bases between the two ends. CDR3 length: 13 amino acids. The CDR3 is CASSLIQNTEAFF. The CDR3 DNA reads as TGTGCCAGCAGTTTAATTCAAAACACTGAAGCTTTCTTT.

The gene calls are TRBV12-3 or TRBV12-4 and TRBJ1-6; D is undetermined. Trimming shortened V by 3 bases and J by 14 bases, and 11 bases separated the two germline ends. The CDR3 has 12 amino acids. The CDR3 DNA follows: TGTGCCAGCAGTTTGGGCAGTTGGGCCCTCCACTTT. It yields the protein CASSLGSWALHF.

This chain connects TRBV7-9 to TRBJ2-1; 8 bases match TRBD2. The V gene's germline CDR1 is SEHNR and CDR2 FQNEAQ (reference sequence). V lost 5 bases, J lost 1 base, and 7 bases stayed unmatched. This CDR3 has 16 amino acids. The CDR3 nucleotides read TGTGCCAGCAGCACCAGGACTAGCCCTTCCTACAATGAGCAGTTCTTC. Protein sequence: CASSTRTSPSYNEQFF.

The chain employs TRBV6-2 or TRBV6-3 and TRBJ1-3; D uncertain. CDR1 is MNHEY and CDR2 is SVGEGT in the germline V gene. V was cut by 5 bases and J by 0 bases, with 11 bases left in between. The CDR3 contains 15 residues. CDR3 in amino acids: CASSPGAVSGNTIYF. The CDR3 coding sequence is TGTGCCAGCAGTCCGGGAGCCGTCTCTGGAAACACCATATATTTT.

The DNA for the CDR3 is TGCGCCAGCAGCTCGACAGGGGCTGGGGCCAACGTCCTGACTTTC. This codes for CASSSTGAGANVLTF. The gene calls are TRBV5-1 and TRBJ2-6; TRBD1 aligns across 8 bases. CDR3 length equals 15 residues. J was trimmed by 2 bases and V by 3 bases; bases with no gene match: 1. Germline-derived CDR1 and CDR2 are SGHRS and YFSETQ.

As DNA, the CDR3 is TGTGCCAGCAGCCGAACTGGGGCTAGCAATCAGCCCCAGCATTTT. Its translation: CASSRTGASNQPQHF. This rearrangement joins TRBV5-6 to TRBJ1-5, with D possibly matching TRBD1 (5 bases). V lost 4 bases, J lost 0 bases, and 11 bases lay in between. Germline V gene data show CDR1 as SGHDT and CDR2 as YYEEEE. The CDR3 loop spans 15 amino acids.

The genes are TRBV18 and TRBJ2-2; 13 bases align to TRBD2. Germline V gives CDR1 KGHSH, CDR2 LQKENI. The V and J ends lost 0 bases and 0 bases, in that order; junction bases with no gene match: 7. The CDR3 sequence is 20 residues long. The CDR3 is CASSPPETSGRAANTGELFF. CDR3 nucleotides: TGTGCCAGCTCACCACCAGAAACTAGCGGGAGGGCCGCGAACACCGGGGAGCTGTTTTTT.

The V and J genes are TRBV4-1 and TRBJ1-1; maybe TRBD1 (5 bases). There are 19 residues in the CDR3. CDR1 is MGHRA, CDR2 YSYEKL, per germline. Deletions cut 0 bases from V and 1 base from J, with 21 bases between. The CDR3 DNA sequence: TGCGCCAGCAGCCAAGATTCCGGGCCCACCGACAGATGGAACACTGAAGCTTTCTTT. As protein: CASSQDSGPTDRWNTEAFF.

The chain links TRBV3-1 (or the pseudogene TRBV3-2) to TRBJ2-2; 13 nucleotides align to TRBD2. The germline gives CDR1 LGHDT, CDR2 YNNKEL (reference sequence). This CDR3 has 18 residues. V dropped 5 bases and J dropped 0; count of bases not matched to a gene: 6. The CDR3 DNA sequence: TGTGCCAGCAGCGGACAGACTAGCGGGGGGCCGAACACCGGGGAGCTGTTTTTT. Translated: CASSGQTSGGPNTGELFF.

The gene calls are TRBV19 and TRBJ2-3; a possible D gene is TRBD2 (6 bases). V gave up 10 bases and J gave up 0 bases, with 11 bases separating them. The length of the CDR3 is 13 residues. The germline V gene encodes CDR1 LNHDA and CDR2 SQIVND (reference sequence). Here the CDR3 DNA reads TGTGCCACTTCTAGCGAGAGCACAGATACGCAGTATTTT. It is translated as CATSSESTDTQYF.

The chain recombines TRBV5-6 with TRBJ1-2; no firm D call. Germline CDR1 and CDR2: SGHDT and YYEEEE. This CDR3 comprises 15 residues. V lost 1 base and J lost 2, with 12 bases in between. This chain's CDR3 is CASSLIRTLNYGYTF. The CDR3 region has the DNA TGTGCCAGCAGCTTGATACGGACTTTAAACTATGGCTACACCTTC.

The chain carries TRBV30 and TRBJ2-7; 8 nucleotides align to TRBD2. The CDR3 runs to 13 residues. The V gene's germline CDR1 is GTSNPN and CDR2 SVGIG (reference sequence). With 0 bases clipped from V and 3 bases from J, the junction kept 1 base outside the gene matches. The CDR3 nucleotides are TGTGCCTGGAGTGTCGGGACTAGCTACGAGCAGTACTTC. Translation: CAWSVGTSYEQYF.

J is TRBJ1-1 and V is TRBV7-6; possible D gene TRBD1, 6 bases. Germline assignment: CDR1 SGHVS and CDR2 FNYEAQ. The CDR3 runs 18 residues. The germline V and J ends were trimmed by 2 bases and 3 bases, with 22 bases remaining between them. This CDR3 reads CASSLPVGQGPWDTEAFF. In DNA form, the CDR3 reads TGTGCCAGCAGCTTACCAGTTGGGCAGGGGCCGTGGGACACTGAAGCTTTCTTT. The full variable domain, in which reference TRBV7-6 and TRBJ1-1 provide the parts outside the CDR3, is GAGVSQSPRYKVTKRGQDVALRCDPISGHVSLYWYRQALGQGPEFLTYFNYEAQQDKSGLPNDRFSAERPEGSISTLTIQRTEQRDSAMYRCASSLPVGQGPWDTEAFFGQGTRLTVV.

The chain recombines TRBV14 with TRBJ2-7; 11 bases are a match to TRBD1. CDR1 is SGHDN, CDR2 FVKESK, per germline. J lost 7 bases, V lost 6 bases, and 8 bases had no gene match. The CDR3 extends over 14 amino acids. The CDR3, as DNA: TGTGCCAGCAGACGGACAGGGGGCTCGGGAGAGCAGTACTTC. The encoded protein is CASRRTGGSGEQYF.

This chain uses TRBV6-5 with TRBJ1-5; TRBD1 might be the D (6 bases). This CDR3 comprises 15 residues. Germline CDR1 MNHEY, CDR2 SVGAGI. V lost 8 bases, J lost 5 bases, and 19 bases lay in between. This chain's CDR3 is CASWVRQGWDQPQHF. CDR3 DNA sequence: TGTGCCAGCTGGGTACGGCAGGGGTGGGATCAGCCCCAGCATTTT.

The rearrangement uses TRBV29-1 and TRBJ2-1, with 10 bases matching TRBD2. CDR3 length: 13 residues. Germline CDR1 and CDR2: SQVTM and ANQGSEA. The junction had 4 bases not matched to a gene; V was cut back by 7 bases and J by 4 bases. The CDR3 DNA follows: TGCAGCGCTAGCGGGAGCAGGTACAATGAGCAGTTCTTC. It is translated as CSASGSRYNEQFF.

The chain employs TRBV4-1 and TRBJ1-2, with D tentatively TRBD1 (5 bases). The CDR3 length is 13 residues. Per germline, CDR1 MGHRA and CDR2 YSYEKL. With 3 bases removed from V and 8 bases from J, the gap between germline ends came to 13 bases. The CDR3 spells CASSQVPTGGYTF. DNA for the CDR3: TGCGCCAGCAGCCAGGTACCCACAGGCGGCTACACCTTC.

The chain couples TRBV18 to TRBJ2-2, with D possibly being TRBD2 (6 bases). Germline loops: CDR1 KGHSH, CDR2 LQKENI. The length of the CDR3 is 14 residues. V was cut by 3 bases and J by 3 bases, with 8 bases left in between. CDR3 region: CASSPEGYTGELFF. CDR3 DNA sequence: TGTGCCAGCTCACCGGAGGGGTACACCGGGGAGCTGTTTTTT.